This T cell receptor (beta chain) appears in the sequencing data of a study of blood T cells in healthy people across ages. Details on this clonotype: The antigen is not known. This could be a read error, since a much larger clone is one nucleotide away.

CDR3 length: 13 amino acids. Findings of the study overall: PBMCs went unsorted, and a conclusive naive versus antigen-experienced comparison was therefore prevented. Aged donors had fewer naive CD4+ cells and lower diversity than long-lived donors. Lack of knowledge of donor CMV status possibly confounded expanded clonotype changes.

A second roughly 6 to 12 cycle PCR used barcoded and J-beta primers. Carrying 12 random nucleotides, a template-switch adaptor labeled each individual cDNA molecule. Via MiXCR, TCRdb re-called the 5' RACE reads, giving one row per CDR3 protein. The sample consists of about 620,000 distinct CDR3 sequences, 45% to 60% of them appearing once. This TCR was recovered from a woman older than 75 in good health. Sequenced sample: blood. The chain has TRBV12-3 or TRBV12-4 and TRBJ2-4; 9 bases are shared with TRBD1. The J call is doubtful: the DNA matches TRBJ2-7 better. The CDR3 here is CASSSGQGDEQYF. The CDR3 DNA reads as TGTGCCAGCAGTTCGGGACAGGGCGACGAGCAGTACTTC.